This TCR beta chain was observed in a study of T-cell reconstitution after alpha-beta-depleted transplantation in children. Study findings and constraints: Roughly two months post-transplant, alpha-beta T cells reportedly originated from several hundred graft clones that had expanded.

With respect to this clonotype: Its antigen is not known.

The library targeted TCRbeta and was prepared with unique molecular identifiers. TCRdb called the PCR reads again in MiXCR, with one record for every CDR3 protein. Here the sample spans 300,000 to 400,000 distinct CDR3 sequences, about a sixth being singletons. The sequencing used PBMCs, mostly from graft donor cells, collected 360 days after TCRalphabeta/CD19-depleted stem cell transplant. The TCR comes from a male patient aged 2-15 years who had a stem cell transplant for acute lymphoblastic leukemia, so the T cells may come from the graft donor.

The CDR3 coding sequence is TGTGCCAGCAGCGACCGCGGTGGAGGATCACCCCTCCACTTT. Translating gives CASSDRGGGSPLHF. The genes are TRBV6-1 and TRBJ1-6; no clear D. This CDR3 has 14 amino acids. V was clipped by 6 bases and J by 10 bases, with 16 bases between them. Germline assignment: CDR1 MNHNS and CDR2 SASEGT.